Following are 24 T cell receptor beta chains from one sample sequenced in a study of T cells in Graves' hyperthyroidism and ophthalmopathy. Amplified TCR beta CDR3 regions derived from RNA transcripts. First-round RT-PCR with HTBI primers amplified the TCR CDR3 region. Via MiXCR, TCRdb re-called the multiplex PCR reads, giving one row per CDR3 protein. Among hundreds of thousands of distinct CDR3 sequences, nearly 20% were seen once, and the ten largest hold 45% to 50%. Source material: blood. These receptors all stem from a man aged 35 to 55 with Graves' ophthalmopathy.

This clonotype appeared a few times. The rearrangement joins TRBV14 to TRBJ2-6; D might be TRBD1 (6 bases). There are 17 residues in the CDR3. Trimming cost V 3 bases and J 5 bases, with 17 bases left between them. The germline V gene encodes CDR1 SGHDN and CDR2 FVKESK. This CDR3 is CASSHLAQGLRANVLTF. The DNA for the CDR3 is TGTGCCAGCAGCCACCTAGCACAGGGTTTACGGGCCAACGTCCTGACTTTC.

This clonotype was seen at least ten times. V is TRBV2 and J is TRBJ2-5; D is unclear. Per germline, CDR1 SNHLY and CDR2 FYNNEI. The CDR3 is 15 residues long. Trimming removed 0 bases at V and 4 bases at J, with 12 bases between. The CDR3 is CASSEAIPAAETQYF. DNA of the CDR3: TGTGCCAGCAGTGAAGCTATCCCCGCGGCAGAGACCCAGTACTTC.

V is TRBV5-1 and J is TRBJ2-5, with a possible D match to TRBD1 (5 bases). The V gene's germline CDR1 is SGHRS and CDR2 YFSETQ. The V end lost 1 base, the J end lost 4 bases, and 14 bases lay between the germline ends. The CDR3 consists of 15 residues. CDR3 coding DNA: TGCGCCAGCAGCTTGTGGTCGGCGCAGGGAGAGACCCAGTACTTC. It codes for CASSLWSAQGETQYF.

This clonotype has only a few counts. The CDR3 loop reads CASSYSTVSGNTIYF. The CDR3 nucleotides read TGTGCCAGCAGTTACTCGACGGTCTCTGGAAACACCATATATTTT. V gene TRBV6-5 combines with J gene TRBJ1-3; D remains ambiguous. Germline V gene data show CDR1 as MNHEY and CDR2 as SVGAGI. V was cut by 0 bases and J by 0 bases, with 6 bases left in between. This CDR3 comprises 15 residues.

The rearrangement joins TRBV18 to TRBJ1-4; TRBD1 agrees at 9 bases. The CDR3 has 15 amino acids. CDR1 KGHSH and CDR2 LQKENI come from the germline V gene. The V segment lost 3 bases and the J segment 7 bases; nucleotides outside the gene matches: 6. Written as DNA, the CDR3 is TGTGCCAGCTCACCTCCGGGACAGGGAAGTGAAAAACTGTTTTTT. It specifies CASSPPGQGSEKLFF.

The rearrangement uses TRBV19 and TRBJ1-5; D might be TRBD1 (6 bases). Trimming took off 7 bases at V and 5 bases at J, with 15 bases between the two ends. The germline V gene has CDR1 LNHDA and CDR2 SQIVND (reference sequence). This CDR3 has 14 amino acids. CDR3 DNA: TGTGCCAGTAATGCGGGGGGGCCTGATCAGCCCCAGCATTTT. Encoded protein: CASNAGGPDQPQHF.

The chain joins TRBV5-1 to TRBJ2-2; 10 nucleotides line up with TRBD2. V lost 2 bases to trimming and J lost 3 bases; unmatched junction nucleotides: 1. The CDR3 consists of 15 residues. Germline V gene lookup returns CDR1 SGHRS and CDR2 YFSETQ. The CDR3 is CASSLGTSDTGELFF. The CDR3 DNA follows: TGCGCCAGCAGCTTAGGGACTAGCGACACCGGGGAGCTGTTTTTT. Full variable domain (missing parts from reference TRBV5-1 and TRBJ2-2): KAGVTQTPRYLIKTRGQQVTLSCSPISGHRSVSWYQQTPGQGLQFLFEYFSETQRNKGNFPGRFSGRQFSNSRSEMNVSTLELGDSALYLCASSLGTSDTGELFFGEGSRLTVL.

The chain combines TRBV30 with TRBJ2-7; perhaps TRBD2 as D (6 bases). Germline V gene lookup returns CDR1 GTSNPN and CDR2 SVGIG (reference sequence). This CDR3 is 13 amino acids long. Trimming removed 5 bases from V and 0 bases from J, with 11 bases in between. CDR3 loop: CAWASGSSYEQYF. In nucleotides, the CDR3 is TGTGCCTGGGCGAGCGGGTCCTCCTACGAGCAGTACTTC.

A few counts support this clonotype. The chain combines TRBV19 with TRBJ1-2, with 8 bases matching TRBD1. CDR1 is LNHDA and CDR2 is SQIVND in the germline V gene (reference sequence). CDR3 size: 13 residues. The V and J ends lost 6 bases and 8 bases, in that order; junction bases with no gene match: 8. CDR3 amino acids: CASRTQGAYGYTF. CDR3 in DNA: TGTGCCAGTAGAACGCAGGGGGCCTACGGCTACACCTTC.

The chain employs TRBV29-1 and TRBJ2-3; tentative D call: TRBD2 (6 bases). CDR3 length equals 14 residues. Germline CDR1 reads SQVTM; CDR2 reads ANQGSEA. Between the trimmed V and J ends, which lost 4 bases and 2 bases, there was a span of 13 bases. The CDR3 sequence: CSVVLANYTDTQYF. The CDR3 DNA reads as TGCAGCGTTGTACTAGCTAATTACACAGATACGCAGTATTTT.

In its sample, this clonotype was seen a few times. The V gene is TRBV20-1, the J gene TRBJ2-7, with a weak D call TRBD2 (6 bases). This CDR3 has 14 residues. V lost 6 bases and J lost 1, with 16 bases in between. Germline V gene sequence: CDR1 DFQATT, CDR2 SNEGSKA (reference sequence). Written as DNA, the CDR3 is TGCAGTGCCCCGGACTACACGGGGTCCTACGAGCAGTACTTC. This codes for CSAPDYTGSYEQYF.

This clonotype was detected many times. The rearrangement uses TRBV20-1 and TRBJ2-1; 9 bases are a match to TRBD2. Per germline, CDR1 DFQATT and CDR2 SNEGSKA (reference sequence). The V gene end was trimmed by 4 bases and the J gene end by 5 bases; junction bases not matched to a gene: 9. CDR3 size: 15 residues. CDR3 loop: CSANKAGGRDNEQFF. CDR3 DNA sequence: TGCAGTGCTAATAAGGCGGGGGGGCGGGACAATGAGCAGTTCTTC.

The chain joins TRBV20-1 to TRBJ1-2; no clear D gene. V dropped 0 bases and J dropped 2 bases, with 7 bases sitting between them. This CDR3 is built from 13 residues. Germline CDR1 DFQATT, CDR2 SNEGSKA (reference sequence). In DNA form, the CDR3 reads TGCAGTGCTAGAGATGAGCAAAACTATGGCTACACCTTC. This gives the protein CSARDEQNYGYTF.

This clonotype occurred once. This rearrangement joins TRBV4-3 to TRBJ2-7; weak D call: TRBD2 (7 bases). Germline assignment: CDR1 LGHNA and CDR2 YSLEER. Trimming shortened V by 1 base and J by 2 bases, and 15 bases separated the two germline ends. CDR3 length equals 16 residues. The CDR3 sequence: CASSQALGGGTYEQYF. As DNA, the CDR3 is TGCGCCAGCAGCCAAGCTTTGGGCGGGGGCACCTACGAGCAGTACTTC.

The sample holds a few counts of this clonotype. The genes are TRBV5-1 and TRBJ2-1, with D tentatively TRBD2 (6 bases). V was shortened by 0 bases and J by 7 bases, with 17 bases between the two germline ends. Germline loops: CDR1 SGHRS, CDR2 YFSETQ. The CDR3 runs to 16 residues. The CDR3 spells CASSLAGGDVRNEQFF. CDR3 nucleotide sequence: TGCGCCAGCAGCTTGGCCGGAGGGGACGTTAGGAATGAGCAGTTCTTC.

J is TRBJ2-6 and V is TRBV2; D might be TRBD2 (5 bases). The CDR3 totals 15 residues. Trimming cost V 4 bases and J 0 bases, with 7 bases left between them. CDR1 is SNHLY, CDR2 FYNNEI, per germline. The CDR3 coding sequence is TGTGCCAGCAGTGCCCGGGACTCTGGGGCCAACGTCCTGACTTTC. It specifies CASSARDSGANVLTF.

V is TRBV28 and J is TRBJ2-2; TRBD2 might be the D (5 bases). The CDR3 is 13 residues long. Germline CDR1 MDHEN, CDR2 SYDVKM. The V and J ends lost 6 bases and 6 bases respectively, with 11 bases between them. CDR3 nucleotides: TGTGCCAGCAGCCAATCTAGCTCCGGGGAGCTGTTTTTT. It codes for CASSQSSSGELFF.

This clonotype was seen ten or more times. The V call is TRBV28, the J call TRBJ1-1; no reliable D call. V was trimmed by 5 bases and J by 8 bases, leaving 18 bases between them. Germline CDR1 reads MDHEN; CDR2 reads SYDVKM. The CDR3 is 14 residues long. CDR3 sequence (DNA): TGTGCCAGCAGTCAACATGGAGTTGGGCGAGAAGCTTTCTTT. Protein product: CASSQHGVGREAFF.

The rearrangement uses TRBV7-9 and TRBJ2-1; the match to TRBD2 covers 11 bases. Germline CDR1 and CDR2: SEHNR and FQNEAQ (reference sequence). The CDR3 is 15 residues long. After removal of 5 bases from V and 8 bases from J, the junction contained 8 bases not matched to a gene. Here the CDR3 reads CASSQLAGAVDEQFF. CDR3 sequence (DNA): TGTGCCAGCAGCCAACTAGCGGGAGCGGTTGATGAGCAGTTCTTC. The full variable domain, rest sourced from reference TRBV7-9 and TRBJ2-1, is DTGVSQNPRHKITKRGQNVTFRCDPISEHNRLYWYRQTLGQGPEFLTYFQNEAQLEKSRLLSDRFSAERPKGSFSTLEIQRTEQGDSAMYLCASSQLAGAVDEQFFGPGTRLTVL.

This clonotype was detected ten times or more. The chain uses TRBV7-9 and TRBJ2-1; D is perhaps TRBD1 or TRBD2 (5 bases each). The CDR3 runs to 13 residues. Germline V lookup: CDR1 SEHNR, CDR2 FQNEAQ (reference sequence). Trimming removed 3 bases at V and 5 bases at J, with 8 bases between. The chain's CDR3 is CASSLGTNNEQFF. The CDR3, as DNA: TGTGCCAGCAGCTTGGGGACCAACAATGAGCAGTTCTTC.

In this sample, this clonotype turned up many times. The V and J genes are TRBV12-3 or TRBV12-4 and TRBJ1-1; D not resolved. The CDR3 contains 13 residues. V was pared by 6 bases and J by 1 base, with 9 bases between. The CDR3 sequence is CASSTLRNTEAFF. The CDR3 DNA is TGTGCCAGCAGCACACTCAGGAACACTGAAGCTTTCTTT.

The CDR3 DNA sequence: TGTGCCAGCAGTAGGGACAGGGCGCGCAATCAGCCCCAGCATTTT. Translating it yields CASSRDRARNQPQHF. This sequence joins TRBV2 and TRBJ1-5; 9 bases are shared with TRBD1. Per the germline V gene, CDR1 is SNHLY and CDR2 is FYNNEI. The V segment lost 5 bases and the J segment 2 bases; nucleotides outside the gene matches: 4. The CDR3 totals 15 residues.

This clonotype came up many times. The chain employs TRBV20-1 and TRBJ2-5; D is possibly TRBD1 (6 bases). In germline, CDR1 is DFQATT, CDR2 SNEGSKA (reference sequence). V was clipped by 6 bases and J by 5 bases, with 10 bases between them. This CDR3 comprises 11 residues. This CDR3 is CSARQEETQYF. CDR3 nucleotides: TGCAGTGCCAGACAGGAGGAGACCCAGTACTTC.

The rearrangement joins TRBV7-8 to TRBJ2-1; D tentatively fits TRBD1 or TRBD2 (5 bases each). Germline V gene sequence: CDR1 SGHVS, CDR2 FQNEAQ. The CDR3 loop spans 18 amino acids. Trimming stripped 5 bases from V and 6 bases from J, with 26 bases between. DNA of the CDR3: TGTGCCAGCAGCATGAGAGGGGCAGGAGAATACCCTCCCAATGAGCAGTTCTTC. Translation: CASSMRGAGEYPPNEQFF. The full variable domain, rest sourced from reference TRBV7-8 and TRBJ2-1, is GAGVSQSPRYKVAKRGQDVALRCDPISGHVSLFWYQQALGQGPEFLTYFQNEAQLDKSGLPSDRFFAERPEGSVSTLKIQRTQQEDSAVYLCASSMRGAGEYPPNEQFFGPGTRLTVL.